This T cell receptor (beta chain) was obtained from a study of blood T cell repertoires in COVID-19. The wider study: PBMCs, B-cell-depleted T cells, or T cells were the source of the cDNA or gDNA that made up the material.

Participant reports of clinical history set cohort assignment. Sequencing used immunoSEQ multiplex PCR; TCRdb keeps in-frame clones, though not all of them. The repertoire consists of 210,000 or so clones, with approximately 80% occurring once and the leading ten covering nearly 7.5%. V dropped 6 bases and J dropped 0; count of bases not matched to a gene: 3. This CDR3 is 15 amino acids long. CDR1 and CDR2 from the germline V gene are SEHNR and FQNEAQ (reference sequence). This receptor was taken from a woman aged 40 to 55 with acute COVID-19. Sequenced: PBMCs or T cells enriched from blood (not recorded which). This chain connects TRBV7-9 to TRBJ2-1; 9 bases are shared with TRBD1. The CDR3 bases are TGTGCCAGCAGAAAGACAGGGGGCTCCTACAATGAGCAGTTCTTC. Its protein is CASRKTGGSYNEQFF.